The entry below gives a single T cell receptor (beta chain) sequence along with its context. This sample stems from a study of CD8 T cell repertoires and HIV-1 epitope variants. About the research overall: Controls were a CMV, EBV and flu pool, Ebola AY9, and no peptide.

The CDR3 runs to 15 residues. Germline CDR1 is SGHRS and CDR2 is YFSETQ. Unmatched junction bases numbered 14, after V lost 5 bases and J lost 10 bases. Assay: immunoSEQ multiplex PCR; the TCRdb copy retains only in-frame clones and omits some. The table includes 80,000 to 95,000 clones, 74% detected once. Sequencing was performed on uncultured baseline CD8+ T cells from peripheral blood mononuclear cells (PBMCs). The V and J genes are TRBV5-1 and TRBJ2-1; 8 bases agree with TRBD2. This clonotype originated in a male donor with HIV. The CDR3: CASRLDSGTVWEQFF. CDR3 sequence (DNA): TGCGCCAGCAGGCTGGATAGCGGGACGGTTTGGGAGCAGTTCTTC.